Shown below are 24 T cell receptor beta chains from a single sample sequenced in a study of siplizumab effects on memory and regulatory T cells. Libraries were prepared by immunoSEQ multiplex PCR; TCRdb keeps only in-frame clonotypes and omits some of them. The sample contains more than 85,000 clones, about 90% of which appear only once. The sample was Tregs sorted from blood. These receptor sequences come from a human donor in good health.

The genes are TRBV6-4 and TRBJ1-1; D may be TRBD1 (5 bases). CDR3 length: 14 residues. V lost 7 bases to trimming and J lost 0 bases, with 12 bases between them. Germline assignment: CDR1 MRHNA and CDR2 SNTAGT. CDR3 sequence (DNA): TGTGCCAGCATCGGGGCGCACATGAACACTGAAGCTTTCTTT. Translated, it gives CASIGAHMNTEAFF.

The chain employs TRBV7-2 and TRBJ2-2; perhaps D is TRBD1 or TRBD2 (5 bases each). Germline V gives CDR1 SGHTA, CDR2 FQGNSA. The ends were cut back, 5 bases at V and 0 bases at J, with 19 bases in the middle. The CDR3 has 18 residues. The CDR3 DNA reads TGTGCCAGCAGCCCAATAACCTCGGGACCGTCGAACACCGGGGAGCTGTTTTTT. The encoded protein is CASSPITSGPSNTGELFF.

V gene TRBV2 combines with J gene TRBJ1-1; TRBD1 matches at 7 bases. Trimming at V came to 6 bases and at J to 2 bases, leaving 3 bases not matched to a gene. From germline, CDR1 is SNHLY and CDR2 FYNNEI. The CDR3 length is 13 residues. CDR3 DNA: TGTGCCAGCAGAGACAGGGTCAACACTGAAGCTTTCTTT. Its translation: CASRDRVNTEAFF.

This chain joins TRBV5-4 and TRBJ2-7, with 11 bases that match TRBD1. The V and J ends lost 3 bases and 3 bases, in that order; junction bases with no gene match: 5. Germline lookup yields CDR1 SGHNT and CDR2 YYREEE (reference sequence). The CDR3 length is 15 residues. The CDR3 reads CASSWAGTGGYEQYF. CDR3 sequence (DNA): TGTGCCAGCAGCTGGGCCGGGACAGGGGGCTACGAGCAGTACTTC.

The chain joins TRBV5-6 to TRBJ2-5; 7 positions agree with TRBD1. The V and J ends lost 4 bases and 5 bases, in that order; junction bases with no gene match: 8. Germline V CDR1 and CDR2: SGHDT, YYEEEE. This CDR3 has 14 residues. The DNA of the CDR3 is TGTGCCAGCAGCCCCGGGACAGCAAGGGAGACCCAGTACTTC. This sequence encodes CASSPGTARETQYF.

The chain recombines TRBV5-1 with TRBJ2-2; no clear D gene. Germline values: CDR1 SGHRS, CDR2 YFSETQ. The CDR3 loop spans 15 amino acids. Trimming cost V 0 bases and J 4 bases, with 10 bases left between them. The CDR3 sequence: CASSLAGQITGELFF. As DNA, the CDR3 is TGCGCCAGCAGCTTGGCCGGGCAGATCACCGGGGAGCTGTTTTTT.

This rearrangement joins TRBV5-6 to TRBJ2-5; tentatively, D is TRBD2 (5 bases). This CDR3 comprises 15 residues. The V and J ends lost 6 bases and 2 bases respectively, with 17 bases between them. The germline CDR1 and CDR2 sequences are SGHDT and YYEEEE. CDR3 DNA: TGTGCCAGCAACCCTGTTGGACGGGGTCAAGAGACCCAGTACTTC. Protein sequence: CASNPVGRGQETQYF.

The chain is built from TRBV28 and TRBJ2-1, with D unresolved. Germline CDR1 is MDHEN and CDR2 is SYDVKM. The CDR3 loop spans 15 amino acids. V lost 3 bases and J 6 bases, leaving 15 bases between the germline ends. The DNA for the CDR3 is TGTGCCAGCAGTTTGGGCCCCCCGTACGGCAATGAGCAGTTCTTC. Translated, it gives CASSLGPPYGNEQFF.

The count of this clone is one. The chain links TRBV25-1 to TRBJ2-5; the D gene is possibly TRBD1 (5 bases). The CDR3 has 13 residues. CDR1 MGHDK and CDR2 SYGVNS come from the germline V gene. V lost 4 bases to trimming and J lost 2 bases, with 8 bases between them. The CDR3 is CASSGRGQETQYF. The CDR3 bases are TGTGCCAGCAGTGGAAGGGGTCAAGAGACCCAGTACTTC.

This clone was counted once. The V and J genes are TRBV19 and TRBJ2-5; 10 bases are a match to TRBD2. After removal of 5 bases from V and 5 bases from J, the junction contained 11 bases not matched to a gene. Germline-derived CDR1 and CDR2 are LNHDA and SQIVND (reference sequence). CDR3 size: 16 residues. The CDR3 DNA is TGTGCCAGTAGTCTTAGTCCTAGCGGGAGCGGTGAGACCCAGTACTTC. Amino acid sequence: CASSLSPSGSGETQYF.

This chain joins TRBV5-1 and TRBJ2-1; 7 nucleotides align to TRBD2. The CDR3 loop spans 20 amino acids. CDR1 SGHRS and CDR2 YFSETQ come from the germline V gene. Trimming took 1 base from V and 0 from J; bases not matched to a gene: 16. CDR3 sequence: CASSLLNVGTTISSYNEQFF. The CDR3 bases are TGCGCCAGCAGCTTGTTAAATGTGGGGACTACCATAAGCTCCTACAATGAGCAGTTCTTC. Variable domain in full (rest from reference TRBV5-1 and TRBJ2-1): KAGVTQTPRYLIKTRGQQVTLSCSPISGHRSVSWYQQTPGQGLQFLFEYFSETQRNKGNFPGRFSGRQFSNSRSEMNVSTLELGDSALYLCASSLLNVGTTISSYNEQFFGPGTRLTVL.

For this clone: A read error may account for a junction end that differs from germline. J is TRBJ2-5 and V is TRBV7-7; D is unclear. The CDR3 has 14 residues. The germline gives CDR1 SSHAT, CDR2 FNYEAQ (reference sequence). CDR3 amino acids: CASSLAGSQETQYF. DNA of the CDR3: TGTGCTAGCAGCTTAGCCGGGTCGCAAGAGACCCAGTACTTC. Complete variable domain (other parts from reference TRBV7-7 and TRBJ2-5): GAGVSQSPRYKVTKRGQDVTLRCDPISSHATLYWYQQALGQGPEFLTYFNYEAQPDKSGLPSDRFSAERPEGSISTLTIQRTEQRDSAMYRCASSLAGSQETQYFGPGTRLLVL.

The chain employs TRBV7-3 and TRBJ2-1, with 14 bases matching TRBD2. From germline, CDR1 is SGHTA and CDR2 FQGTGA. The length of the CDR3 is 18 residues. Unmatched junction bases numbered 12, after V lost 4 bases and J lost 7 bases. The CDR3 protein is CASSSAPPGLAGANEQFF. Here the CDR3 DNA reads TGTGCCAGCAGCTCCGCTCCTCCGGGACTAGCGGGGGCTAATGAGCAGTTCTTC.

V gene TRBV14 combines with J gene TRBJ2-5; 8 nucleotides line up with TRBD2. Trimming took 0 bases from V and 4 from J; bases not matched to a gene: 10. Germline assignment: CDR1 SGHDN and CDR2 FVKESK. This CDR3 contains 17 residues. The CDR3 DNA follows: TGTGCCAGCAGCCAAGAGAAGCCTGTCCTAGCGGGAGAGACCCAGTACTTC. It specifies CASSQEKPVLAGETQYF.

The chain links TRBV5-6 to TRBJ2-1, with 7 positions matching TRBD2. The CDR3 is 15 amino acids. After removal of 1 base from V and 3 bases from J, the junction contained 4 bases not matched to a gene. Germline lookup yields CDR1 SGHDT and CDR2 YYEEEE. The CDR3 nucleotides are TGTGCCAGCAGCTTGTTCGGGACTATCTACAATGAGCAGTTCTTC. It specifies CASSLFGTIYNEQFF.

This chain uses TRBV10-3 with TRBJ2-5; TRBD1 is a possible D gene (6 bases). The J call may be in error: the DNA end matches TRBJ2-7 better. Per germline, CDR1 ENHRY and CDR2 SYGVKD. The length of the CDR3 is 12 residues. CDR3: CASRQDSYEQYF. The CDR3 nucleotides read TGTGCCAGCCGACAGGATTCCTACGAGCAGTACTTC.

The CDR3 bases are TGTGCCAGTAGTCCACAAGGGACATCTACAACTAATGAAAAACTGTTTTTT. Translation gives CASSPQGTSTTNEKLFF. The chain has TRBV19 and TRBJ1-4; a weak D match, TRBD1 (6 bases). Trimming removed 5 bases from V and 0 bases from J, with 16 bases in between. Per the germline V gene, CDR1 is LNHDA and CDR2 is SQIVND (reference sequence). The CDR3 runs to 17 residues.

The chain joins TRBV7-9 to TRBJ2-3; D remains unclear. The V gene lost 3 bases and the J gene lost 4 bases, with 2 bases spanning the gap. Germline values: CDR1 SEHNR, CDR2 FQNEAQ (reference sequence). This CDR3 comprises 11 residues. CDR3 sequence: CASSFSDTQYF. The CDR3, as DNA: TGTGCCAGCAGCTTTTCAGATACGCAGTATTTT.

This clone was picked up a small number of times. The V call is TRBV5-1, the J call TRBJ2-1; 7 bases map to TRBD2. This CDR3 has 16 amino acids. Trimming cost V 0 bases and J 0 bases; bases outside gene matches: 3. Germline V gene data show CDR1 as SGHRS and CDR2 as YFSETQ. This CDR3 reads CASSLAGGSSYNEQFF. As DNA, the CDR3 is TGCGCCAGCAGCTTGGCGGGAGGAAGCTCCTACAATGAGCAGTTCTTC.

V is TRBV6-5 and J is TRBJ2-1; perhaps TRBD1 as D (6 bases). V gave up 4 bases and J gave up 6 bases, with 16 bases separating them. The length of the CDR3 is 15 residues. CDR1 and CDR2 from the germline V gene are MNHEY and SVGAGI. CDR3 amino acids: CASSLNRVGFNEQFF. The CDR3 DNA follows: TGTGCCAGCAGTTTGAACAGGGTAGGATTCAATGAGCAGTTCTTC.

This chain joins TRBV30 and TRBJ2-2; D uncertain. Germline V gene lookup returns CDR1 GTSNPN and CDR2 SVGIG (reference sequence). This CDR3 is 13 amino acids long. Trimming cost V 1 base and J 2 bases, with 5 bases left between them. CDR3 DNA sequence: TGTGCCTGGAGTGCGTACAACACCGGGGAGCTGTTTTTT. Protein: CAWSAYNTGELFF.

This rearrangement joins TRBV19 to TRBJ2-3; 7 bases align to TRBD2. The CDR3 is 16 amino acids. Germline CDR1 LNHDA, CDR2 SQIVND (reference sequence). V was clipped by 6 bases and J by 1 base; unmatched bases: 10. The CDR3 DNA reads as TGTGCCAGTAGCTACGTCGCGGGAGATGGCACAGATACGCAGTATTTT. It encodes CASSYVAGDGTDTQYF.

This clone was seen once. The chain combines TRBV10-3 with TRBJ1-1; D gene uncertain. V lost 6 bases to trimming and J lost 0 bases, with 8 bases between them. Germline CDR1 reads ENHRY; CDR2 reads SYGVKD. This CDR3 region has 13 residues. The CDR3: CAIRVEMNTEAFF. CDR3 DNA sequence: TGTGCCATCAGGGTGGAAATGAACACTGAAGCTTTCTTT.

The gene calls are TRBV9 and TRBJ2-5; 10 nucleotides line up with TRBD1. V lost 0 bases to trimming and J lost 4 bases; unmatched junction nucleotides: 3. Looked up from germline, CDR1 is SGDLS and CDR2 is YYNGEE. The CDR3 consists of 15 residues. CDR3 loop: CASSVGDRGPETQYF. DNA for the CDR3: TGTGCCAGCAGCGTAGGGGACAGGGGACCAGAGACCCAGTACTTC.